Below are 9 T cell receptor beta chains sequenced from a single sample in a study of shared clonotypes between healthy human individuals. Cells designated naive CD8 were CD45RO-negative and were positively selected for CCR7, with terminally differentiated effector memory CD45RA+ cells excluded. The repertoire was sequenced with immunoSEQ multiplex PCR; TCRdb's copy has only in-frame clones and lacks some. Altogether millions of clones are present, about 95% being singletons, with the ten largest covering roughly 1%. The source material was naive CD8+ T cells sorted from blood. The receptors come from a man aged 18 to 35 in good health.

Turning to this clone: The junction and the germline gene differ at one end; a read error may be behind it. This chain joins TRBV7-7 and TRBJ2-7; TRBD1 matches 9 bases. The CDR3 consists of 13 residues. Germline-derived CDR1 and CDR2 are SSHAT and FNYEAQ (reference sequence). DNA of the CDR3: TGTGCTAGCAGCTTAGGACAGGGGTTCGAGCAGTACTTC. Its protein is CASSLGQGFEQYF.

This chain uses TRBV5-6 with TRBJ1-3; a possible D gene is TRBD1 (5 bases). V was cut by 3 bases and J by 0 bases, with 10 bases left in between. Germline assignment: CDR1 SGHDT and CDR2 YYEEEE. This CDR3 comprises 15 residues. The CDR3 DNA reads as TGTGCCAGCAGCTCGGAGACAGTCTCTGGAAACACCATATATTTT. Protein sequence: CASSSETVSGNTIYF.

This clone turned up a few times. This chain uses TRBV29-1 with TRBJ2-7; unclear D gene. CDR3 length: 12 residues. Looked up from germline, CDR1 is SQVTM and CDR2 is ANQGSEA. V lost 2 bases, J lost 2 bases, and 7 bases lay in between. CDR3: CSVEPSAYEQYF. CDR3 DNA sequence: TGCAGCGTTGAACCCAGCGCCTACGAGCAGTACTTC.

The chain has TRBV28 and TRBJ1-1; a possible D gene is TRBD1 (6 bases). With 6 bases removed from V and 5 bases from J, the gap between germline ends came to 16 bases. The V gene's germline CDR1 is MDHEN and CDR2 SYDVKM. This CDR3 is 14 amino acids long. The CDR3 is CASRSDRRTTEAFF. CDR3 in DNA: TGTGCCAGCAGAAGCGACAGGCGAACTACTGAAGCTTTCTTT.

This clone has just one count. The same CDR3 can be traced to other DNA sequences in this sample. The chain couples TRBV10-3 to TRBJ2-7; no definite D call. The V gene's germline CDR1 is ENHRY and CDR2 SYGVKD. This CDR3 is built from 13 residues. V gave up 2 bases and J gave up 0 bases, with 5 bases separating them. DNA for the CDR3: TGTGCCATCAGTGAGACTGGCTCCTACGAGCAGTACTTC. Encoded protein: CAISETGSYEQYF.

This clone was found once. This chain uses TRBV30 with TRBJ1-4; 7 bases line up with TRBD1. From germline, CDR1 is GTSNPN and CDR2 SVGIG (reference sequence). This CDR3 has 12 residues. V lost 8 bases to trimming and J lost 8 bases; unmatched junction nucleotides: 8. Here the CDR3 DNA reads TGTGCCGGACAGGACGGGGCGGAAAAACTGTTTTTT. Protein sequence: CAGQDGAEKLFF.

The genes are TRBV15 and TRBJ2-2; 9 nucleotides match TRBD1. CDR1 LNHNV and CDR2 YYDKDF come from the germline V gene (reference sequence). V lost 5 bases, J lost 7 bases, and 8 bases stayed unmatched. This CDR3 has 15 residues. The CDR3 sequence: CATSGLQGAGGELFF. CDR3 DNA sequence: TGTGCCACCAGCGGGCTACAGGGGGCGGGCGGGGAGCTGTTTTTT.

The chain carries TRBV4-1 and TRBJ2-1, with 12 bases aligning to TRBD2. This CDR3 has 15 residues. The junction had 5 bases not matched to a gene; V was cut back by 1 base and J by 10 bases. In germline, CDR1 is MGHRA, CDR2 YSYEKL. In DNA, the CDR3 is TGCGCCAGCAGCCAAGGGACTAGCGGGATAAGAGAGCAGTTCTTC. It is translated as CASSQGTSGIREQFF.

This chain joins TRBV4-1 and TRBJ1-2; D uncertain. The germline V and J ends were trimmed by 2 bases and 3 bases, with 7 bases remaining between them. This CDR3 comprises 13 residues. Germline V CDR1 and CDR2: MGHRA, YSYEKL. CDR3 nucleotides: TGCGCCAGCAGCCAACCGGGCTACTATGGCTACACCTTC. Translating it yields CASSQPGYYGYTF.